The 18 T cell receptor beta chains listed next were all sequenced from one sample in a study of STAT5B mutations in CD4+ large granular lymphocyte leukemia (dated by TCRdb to 2021 to 2024). The protocol used for the library was the immunoSEQ multiplex PCR assay. In its TCRdb copy, this immuneACCESS table keeps in-frame sequences only and misses some clones. Where compared with another copy, unresolved V genes explain less than half of these, and the others have no known cause. This sample lists about 30,000 clones; around three quarters were detected once. The top ten hold roughly 2% of the sample. Sequencing was carried out using CD4+ T cells from blood buffy coats. The receptor set was obtained from a human donor in good health.

The table lists this clone with a few counts. The rearrangement links TRBV30 to TRBJ1-1, with 12 positions matching TRBD1. Germline CDR1 GTSNPN, CDR2 SVGIG (reference sequence). There are 13 residues in the CDR3. The CDR3 is CALPGQGAHEAFF. CDR3 nucleotide sequence: TGTGCTCTCCCGGGACAGGGGGCGCATGAAGCTTTCTTT.

The rearrangement links TRBV5-8 to TRBJ2-3; D tentatively fits TRBD1 or TRBD2 (6 bases each). V lost 4 bases and J lost 5, with 20 bases in between. The CDR3 has 16 residues. From germline, CDR1 is SGHTS and CDR2 YDEGEE. The CDR3: CASSRRGAGSQDTQYF. CDR3 in DNA: TGTGCCAGCAGCCGAAGGGGGGCGGGATCACAAGATACGCAGTATTTT.

The J gene is TRBJ1-3, the V gene TRBV29-1, with 7 nucleotides matching TRBD1. This CDR3 has 15 residues. V trimming: 7 bases; J trimming: 2 bases; junction bases outside the gene matches: 11. The germline gives CDR1 SQVTM, CDR2 ANQGSEA. Here the CDR3 DNA reads TGCAGCGCCAAAACAGGGGAAGGAGCTGGAAACACCATATATTTT. It specifies CSAKTGEGAGNTIYF.

This sequence joins TRBV4-2 and TRBJ2-6, with D possibly being TRBD1 or TRBD2 (5 bases each). CDR1 is LGHNA and CDR2 is YNFKEQ in the germline V gene. V lost 1 base to trimming and J lost 3 bases, with 16 bases between them. This CDR3 contains 18 residues. The CDR3: CASSQGGQGRSGANVLTF. The CDR3 DNA follows: TGTGCCAGCAGCCAAGGCGGGCAGGGAAGGAGTGGGGCCAACGTCCTGACTTTC.

The J gene is TRBJ2-7, the V gene TRBV5-6, with unresolved D. The CDR3 sequence is 13 residues long. Trimming pared 1 base from V and 7 bases from J, leaving 12 bases between. CDR1 is SGHDT and CDR2 is YYEEEE in the germline V gene. As DNA, the CDR3 is TGTGCCAGCAGCTTGTATGGGTCGTGGGAGCAGTACTTC. Its translation: CASSLYGSWEQYF.

The chain has TRBV5-5 and TRBJ2-7; D perhaps matches TRBD2 (6 bases). V lost 2 bases, J lost 0 bases, and 12 bases lay in between. This CDR3 region has 15 residues. Germline CDR1 is SGHKS and CDR2 is YYEKEE (reference sequence). DNA for the CDR3: TGTGCCAGCAGCTTCCGGGACTGGAGCTCCTACGAGCAGTACTTC. This encodes CASSFRDWSSYEQYF.

The chain recombines TRBV9 with TRBJ2-6; no firm D call. Trimming cost V 4 bases and J 15 bases, with 17 bases left between them. The CDR3 has 13 amino acids. Germline V CDR1 and CDR2: SGDLS, YYNGEE. Here the CDR3 DNA reads TGTGCCAGCAGCCCTCCTGAAGGGTCCCCCCTGACTTTC. It specifies CASSPPEGSPLTF.

This clone was counted only a few times. The rearrangement links TRBV11-2 to TRBJ2-7, with a tentative D call TRBD1 (6 bases). Trimming left V 5 bases short and J 3 bases short, with 11 bases between. This CDR3 has 13 residues. CDR1 is SGHAT and CDR2 is FQNNGV in the germline V gene. CDR3: CASSADSIYEQYF. The CDR3, as DNA: TGTGCCAGCAGCGCGGACAGTATCTACGAGCAGTACTTC. The full variable domain, its missing parts supplied by reference TRBV11-2 and TRBJ2-7, is EAGVAQSPRYKIIEKRQSVAFWCNPISGHATLYWYQQILGQGPKLLIQFQNNGVVDDSQLPKDRFSAERLKGVDSTLKIQPAKLEDSAVYLCASSADSIYEQYFGPGTRLTVT.

The chain joins TRBV2 to TRBJ1-2; 10 nucleotides match TRBD1. Germline CDR1 is SNHLY and CDR2 is FYNNEI. There are 16 residues in the CDR3. V was clipped by 3 bases and J by 2 bases; unmatched bases: 6. As DNA, the CDR3 is TGTGCCAGCAGTGAGGGTTGGGGACAGGGGAACTATGGCTACACCTTC. It translates to CASSEGWGQGNYGYTF.

The chain links TRBV19 to TRBJ2-5; D perhaps matches TRBD2 (6 bases). Germline CDR1 and CDR2: LNHDA and SQIVND (reference sequence). The CDR3 loop spans 14 amino acids. V lost 1 base and J lost 5, with 11 bases in between. DNA for the CDR3: TGTGCCAGTAGTATAGTCTCGGGAGTGGAGACCCAGTACTTC. It codes for CASSIVSGVETQYF.

This clone was picked up one time. This sequence joins TRBV28 and TRBJ2-3; tentative D call: TRBD2 (6 bases). The CDR3 is made up of 15 amino acids. Germline-derived CDR1 and CDR2 are MDHEN and SYDVKM. Trimming took 3 bases from V and 1 from J, leaving 11 bases between them. This CDR3 reads CASSFRGLGTDTQYF. As DNA, the CDR3 is TGTGCCAGCAGTTTTCGGGGGTTAGGCACAGATACGCAGTATTTT.

The V gene is TRBV2, the J gene TRBJ1-6, with 10 bases identical to TRBD1. With V trimmed by 5 bases and J by 9 bases, 4 bases remained unmatched. The CDR3 totals 14 residues. Germline V gene sequence: CDR1 SNHLY, CDR2 FYNNEI. CDR3 loop: CASSLGTGVSPLHF. The CDR3 DNA sequence: TGTGCCAGCAGTTTGGGGACAGGGGTTTCACCCCTCCACTTT.

V gene TRBV6-1 combines with J gene TRBJ2-1, with D possibly being TRBD2 (5 bases). Per germline, CDR1 MNHNS and CDR2 SASEGT. The V gene lost 7 bases and the J gene lost 0 bases, with 7 bases spanning the gap. The CDR3 is 13 residues long. This CDR3 reads CASIAGSYNEQFF. The CDR3 DNA reads as TGTGCCAGCATTGCGGGCTCCTACAATGAGCAGTTCTTC.

This clone was seen a handful of times. V is TRBV28 and J is TRBJ2-3; D is undetermined. Looked up from germline, CDR1 is MDHEN and CDR2 is SYDVKM. The CDR3 length is 11 residues. Trimming shortened V by 4 bases and J by 2 bases, and 1 base separated the two germline ends. CDR3 residues: CASSYTDTQYF. The CDR3 DNA reads as TGTGCCAGCAGTTACACAGATACGCAGTATTTT.

V gene TRBV4-2 combines with J gene TRBJ2-7, with 8 bases matching TRBD1. From germline, CDR1 is LGHNA and CDR2 YNFKEQ. Germline trimming cut 4 bases from V and 4 bases from J; bases unmatched to any gene: 0. This CDR3 comprises 12 residues. This CDR3 is CASSRQGYEQYF. The DNA of the CDR3 is TGTGCCAGCAGCCGACAGGGGTACGAGCAGTACTTC.

This clone turned up a few times. This chain links TRBV2 with TRBJ1-1; the D is unclear. With 8 bases removed from V and 6 bases from J, the gap between germline ends came to 19 bases. Per germline, CDR1 SNHLY and CDR2 FYNNEI. The CDR3 contains 14 residues. The CDR3 sequence: CASSKGFGDAEAFF. The DNA of the CDR3 is TGTGCCAGCTCCAAGGGTTTCGGCGATGCTGAAGCTTTCTTT.

This rearrangement joins TRBV7-2 to TRBJ2-5; 7 nucleotides match TRBD2. The V segment lost 1 base and the J segment 5 bases; nucleotides outside the gene matches: 7. The CDR3 consists of 15 residues. Looked up from germline, CDR1 is SGHTA and CDR2 is FQGNSA. The CDR3 region is CASSLGGSKGETQYF. The CDR3 DNA follows: TGTGCCAGCAGCTTAGGCGGGAGCAAGGGGGAGACCCAGTACTTC.

This clone was detected a few times. This chain uses TRBV9 with TRBJ1-3; D is possibly TRBD1 (6 bases). The CDR3 is 17 amino acids. Germline CDR1 SGDLS, CDR2 YYNGEE. V was shortened by 3 bases and J by 4 bases, with 20 bases between the two germline ends. The CDR3, as DNA: TGTGCCAGCAGCGCCTCCGGACAGCTTCTGATGGGAAACACCATATATTTT. Protein: CASSASGQLLMGNTIYF.